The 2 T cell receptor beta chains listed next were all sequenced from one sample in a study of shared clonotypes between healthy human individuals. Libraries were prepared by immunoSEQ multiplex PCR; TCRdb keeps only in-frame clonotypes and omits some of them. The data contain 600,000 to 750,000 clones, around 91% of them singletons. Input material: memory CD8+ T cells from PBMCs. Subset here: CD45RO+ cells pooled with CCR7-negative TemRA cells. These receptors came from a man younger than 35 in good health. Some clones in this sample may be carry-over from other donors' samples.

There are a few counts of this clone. The CDR3 sequence is CASRPGQNNEQFF. Written as DNA, the CDR3 is TGTGCCAGCAGACCGGGACAGAACAATGAGCAGTTCTTC. This sequence joins TRBV2 and TRBJ2-1; 7 nucleotides line up with TRBD1. V lost 6 bases, J lost 5 bases, and 4 bases stayed unmatched. The CDR3 extends over 13 amino acids. Per germline, CDR1 SNHLY and CDR2 FYNNEI.

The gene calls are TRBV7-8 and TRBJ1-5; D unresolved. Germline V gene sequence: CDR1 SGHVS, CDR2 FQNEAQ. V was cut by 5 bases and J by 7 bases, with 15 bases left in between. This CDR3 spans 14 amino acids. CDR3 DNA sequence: TGTGCCAGCAGCCCCGGGTCTAAGAGGCAGCCCCAGCATTTT. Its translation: CASSPGSKRQPQHF.